These 17 T cell receptor beta chains were sequenced from one sample in a study of T-cell reconstitution after alpha-beta-depleted transplantation in children. The library targeted TCRbeta and was prepared with unique molecular identifiers. TCRdb reprocessed the PCR reads with MiXCR, giving one entry per CDR3 protein. Of tens of thousands of distinct CDR3 sequences listed, around 7.9% were seen once; the top ten hold approximately 2.4%. The sequencing here drew on PBMCs from the stem cell graft donor, taken from the stem cell graft. The receptors stem from a human donor who donated a stem cell graft to a child with acute lymphoblastic leukemia.

This clonotype was found a few times. The CDR3 bases are TGTGCCACCAGCAGAGATCGGTGGGGCAGACAGAACACTGAAGCTTTCTTT. Translated, it gives CATSRDRWGRQNTEAFF. The genes are TRBV15 and TRBJ1-1; D possibly corresponds to TRBD1 (5 bases). The germline CDR1 and CDR2 sequences are LNHNV and YYDKDF (reference sequence). Trimming cost V 0 bases and J 1 base, with 15 bases left between them. The CDR3 is 17 residues long.

There are a few counts of this clonotype. A much larger clone lies a single base off, so this may be a read error. This chain connects TRBV11-2 to TRBJ1-2; D is possibly TRBD1 (6 bases). The CDR3 consists of 12 residues. Germline V lookup: CDR1 SGHAT, CDR2 FQNNGV. Trimming left V 5 bases short and J 5 bases short, with 9 bases between. The CDR3 DNA sequence: TGTGCCAGCAGCCTGGACAGATATGGCTACACCTTC. The encoded protein is CASSLDRYGYTF.

This clonotype was picked up many times. The chain recombines TRBV7-6 with TRBJ2-7; 8 bases agree with TRBD2. Looked up from germline, CDR1 is SGHVS and CDR2 is FNYEAQ. The CDR3 spans 15 residues. The V and J ends lost 2 bases and 2 bases, in that order; junction bases with no gene match: 5. CDR3 protein: CASSLYGTRTYEQYF. The CDR3 DNA is TGTGCCAGCAGCTTATATGGGACTAGGACCTACGAGCAGTACTTC.

This clonotype was observed at least ten times. The rearrangement links TRBV7-2 to TRBJ2-3, with D possibly being TRBD1 (6 bases). From germline, CDR1 is SGHTA and CDR2 FQGNSA. Trimming stripped 2 bases from V and 4 bases from J, with 13 bases between. This CDR3 has 15 amino acids. The CDR3, as DNA: TGTGCCAGCAGCTTAAGACTACAGGGCCCAGATACGCAGTATTTT. Its translation is CASSLRLQGPDTQYF.

The chain couples TRBV7-9 to TRBJ2-5, with D possibly matching TRBD1 (5 bases). Deletions cut 3 bases from V and 2 bases from J, with 10 bases between. Germline V gene data show CDR1 as SEHNR and CDR2 as FQNEAQ (reference sequence). The CDR3 sequence is 14 residues long. CDR3 DNA sequence: TGTGCCAGCAGCTTGTGGCAGGGTCAAGAGACCCAGTACTTC. Its protein is CASSLWQGQETQYF.

This clonotype has at least ten counts. V and J are TRBV7-3 and TRBJ2-2, with 14 bases aligning to TRBD2. The V and J ends lost 5 bases and 7 bases, in that order; junction bases with no gene match: 18. Germline V lookup: CDR1 SGHTA, CDR2 FQGTGA. The CDR3 length is 20 residues. The CDR3 DNA follows: TGTGCCAGCAGCCCTCTCCCGGGACTAGCGGGAGAGGGGTTCGGCGGGGAGCTGTTTTTT. It translates to CASSPLPGLAGEGFGGELFF.

At least ten counts were recorded for this clonotype. The J gene is TRBJ1-3, the V gene TRBV20-1, with D possibly being TRBD1 (5 bases). Per the germline V gene, CDR1 is DFQATT and CDR2 is SNEGSKA (reference sequence). V gave up 2 bases and J gave up 4 bases, with 18 bases separating them. CDR3 length: 16 amino acids. The CDR3 reads CSARPPGWGSGNTIYF. The CDR3, as DNA: TGCAGTGCTAGACCCCCGGGGTGGGGCTCCGGAAACACCATATATTTT.

This clonotype occurred a few times. The rearrangement uses TRBV3-1 and TRBJ2-7; 15 nucleotides align to TRBD2. This CDR3 spans 16 amino acids. CDR1 and CDR2 from the germline V gene are LGHDT and YNNKEL (reference sequence). The trim removed 4 bases at V and 1 base at J, leaving 2 bases unmatched. CDR3 protein: CASSLGLAGGSYEQYF. CDR3 DNA: TGTGCCAGCAGCCTGGGACTAGCGGGAGGATCCTACGAGCAGTACTTC.

This clonotype was recorded only once. V is TRBV23-1 and J is TRBJ2-6; 9 nucleotides agree with TRBD1. TRBV23-1 is designated an ORF whose function remains uncertain. The CDR3 is made up of 15 amino acids. The J segment lost 0 bases and the V segment lost 7 bases, leaving 1 base of the junction unmatched. Here the CDR3 DNA reads TGCGCCAGCAAGGGACAGGGCTCTGGGGCCAACGTCCTGACTTTC. Encoded protein: CASKGQGSGANVLTF.

At least ten counts were recorded for this clonotype. The rearrangement links TRBV5-6 to TRBJ1-1; D not certain. In germline, CDR1 is SGHDT, CDR2 YYEEEE. V was shortened by 3 bases and J by 7 bases, with 7 bases between the two germline ends. This CDR3 is 11 amino acids long. This CDR3 is CASSWEGEAFF. The CDR3 DNA is TGTGCCAGCAGCTGGGAAGGTGAAGCTTTCTTT. Variable domain in full (rest from reference TRBV5-6 and TRBJ1-1): DAGVTQSPTHLIKTRGQQVTLRCSPKSGHDTVSWYQQALGQGPQFIFQYYEEEERQRGNFPDRFSGHQFPNYSSELNVNALLLGDSALYLCASSWEGEAFFGQGTRLTVV.

In its sample, this clonotype was seen a few times. The V call is TRBV6-5, the J call TRBJ1-2; 7 nucleotides line up with TRBD1. The CDR3 contains 15 residues. The V gene end was trimmed by 2 bases and the J gene end by 4 bases; junction bases not matched to a gene: 7. The germline CDR1 and CDR2 sequences are MNHEY and SVGAGI. The CDR3: CASSYRGPGGYGYTF. CDR3 nucleotide sequence: TGTGCCAGCAGTTACCGCGGCCCAGGGGGCTATGGCTACACCTTC.

This clonotype was seen at least ten times. This chain links TRBV18 with TRBJ1-1; D is possibly TRBD1 (6 bases). Per germline, CDR1 KGHSH and CDR2 LQKENI. Trimming removed 1 base from V and 8 bases from J, with 11 bases in between. The CDR3 extends over 13 amino acids. For the CDR3, the DNA is TGTGCCAGCTCACCACTCCGGGACAAGGAAGCTTTCTTT. Translation gives CASSPLRDKEAFF.

There are many counts of this clonotype. The chain employs TRBV20-1 and TRBJ1-2; D gene ambiguous. Germline CDR1 is DFQATT and CDR2 is SNEGSKA (reference sequence). V gave up 5 bases and J gave up 1 base, with 5 bases separating them. The CDR3 is 11 amino acids. This chain's CDR3 is CSAYLNYGYTF. The CDR3 coding sequence is TGCAGTGCTTATCTTAACTATGGCTACACCTTC.

This clonotype was found many times. The gene calls are TRBV9 and TRBJ2-4, with TRBD1 identical over 11 bases. Germline V lookup: CDR1 SGDLS, CDR2 YYNGEE. This CDR3 is built from 17 residues. Trimming took 3 bases from V and 1 from J; bases not matched to a gene: 6. The CDR3 is CASSAPGTGGAKNIQYF. CDR3 sequence (DNA): TGTGCCAGCAGCGCCCCCGGGACAGGGGGTGCCAAAAACATTCAGTACTTC.

This clonotype was observed at least ten times. The genes are TRBV4-2 and TRBJ1-5; 7 bases map to TRBD1. Germline lookup yields CDR1 LGHNA and CDR2 YNFKEQ. V lost 4 bases to trimming and J lost 0 bases; unmatched junction nucleotides: 24. This CDR3 has 22 amino acids. The CDR3 sequence is CASSPRKGGTGTAQYSNQPQHF. DNA of the CDR3: TGTGCCAGCAGCCCCCGCAAGGGGGGGACCGGGACAGCTCAATATAGCAATCAGCCCCAGCATTTT.

This clonotype was observed many times. The gene calls are TRBV18 and TRBJ1-2; D may be TRBD1 (6 bases). Germline V gives CDR1 KGHSH, CDR2 LQKENI. This CDR3 region has 16 residues. V lost 0 bases and J lost 2, with 13 bases in between. CDR3 region: CASSPPDRRENYGYTF. The CDR3 region has the DNA TGTGCCAGCTCACCACCGGACAGAAGGGAAAACTATGGCTACACCTTC.

This clonotype was recorded many times. This rearrangement joins TRBV29-1 to TRBJ1-3, with 7 bases lining up with TRBD1. The V gene end was trimmed by 7 bases and the J gene end by 4 bases; junction bases not matched to a gene: 4. There are 12 residues in the CDR3. The germline V gene encodes CDR1 SQVTM and CDR2 ANQGSEA. CDR3 sequence: CSAGQVGNTIYF. CDR3 in DNA: TGCAGCGCTGGACAGGTGGGAAACACCATATATTTT.